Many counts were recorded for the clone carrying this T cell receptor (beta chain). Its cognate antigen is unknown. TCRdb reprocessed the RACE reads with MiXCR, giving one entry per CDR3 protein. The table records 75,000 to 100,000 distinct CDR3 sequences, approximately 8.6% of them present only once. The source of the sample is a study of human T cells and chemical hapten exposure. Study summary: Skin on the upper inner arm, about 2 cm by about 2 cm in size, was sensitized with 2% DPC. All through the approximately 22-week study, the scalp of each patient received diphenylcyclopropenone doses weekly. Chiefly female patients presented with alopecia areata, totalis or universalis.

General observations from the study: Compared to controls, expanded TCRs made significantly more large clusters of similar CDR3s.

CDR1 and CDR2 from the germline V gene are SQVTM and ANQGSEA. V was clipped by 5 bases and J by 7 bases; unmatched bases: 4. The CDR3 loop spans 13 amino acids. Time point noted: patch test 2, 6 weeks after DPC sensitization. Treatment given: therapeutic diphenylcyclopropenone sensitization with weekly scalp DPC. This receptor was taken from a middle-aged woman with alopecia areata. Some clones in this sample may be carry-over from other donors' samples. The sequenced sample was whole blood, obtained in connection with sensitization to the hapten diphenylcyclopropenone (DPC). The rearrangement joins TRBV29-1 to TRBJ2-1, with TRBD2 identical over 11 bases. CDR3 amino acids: CSVTSGSKNEQFF. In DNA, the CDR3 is TGCAGCGTTACTAGCGGGAGTAAAAATGAGCAGTTCTTC.